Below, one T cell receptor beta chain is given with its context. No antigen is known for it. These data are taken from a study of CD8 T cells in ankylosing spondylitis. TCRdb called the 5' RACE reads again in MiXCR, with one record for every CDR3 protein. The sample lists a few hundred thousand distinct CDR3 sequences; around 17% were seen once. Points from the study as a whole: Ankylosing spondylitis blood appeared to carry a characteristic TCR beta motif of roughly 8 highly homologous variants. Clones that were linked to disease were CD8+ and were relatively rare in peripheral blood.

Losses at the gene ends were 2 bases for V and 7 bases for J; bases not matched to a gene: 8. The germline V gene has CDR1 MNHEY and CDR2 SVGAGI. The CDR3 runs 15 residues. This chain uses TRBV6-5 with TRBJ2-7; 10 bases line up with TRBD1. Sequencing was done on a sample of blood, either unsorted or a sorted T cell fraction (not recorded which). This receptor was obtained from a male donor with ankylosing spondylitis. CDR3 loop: CASSYGGTGAIEQYF. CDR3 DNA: TGTGCCAGCAGTTACGGAGGGACAGGGGCGATAGAGCAGTACTTC.